Below, 13 T cell receptor beta chains from the same sample are listed, as sequenced in a study of blood T cell repertoires in COVID-19. The data were produced by immunoSEQ multiplex PCR, yet TCRdb's version contains in-frame clones alone and is incomplete. The sample consists of about 250,000 clones, approximately 88% of them appearing once. The specimen was peripheral blood. The receptors come from a woman in her 30s with COVID-19, enrolled during active disease.

The J gene is TRBJ2-2, the V gene TRBV2, with D possibly matching TRBD1 (6 bases). Trimming took 7 bases from V and 6 from J, leaving 15 bases between them. CDR1 SNHLY and CDR2 FYNNEI come from the germline V gene. The CDR3 loop spans 14 amino acids. Here the CDR3 reads CASKSGHGAGELFF. The CDR3 DNA follows: TGTGCCAGCAAATCGGGACATGGCGCCGGGGAGCTGTTTTTT.

V and J are TRBV11-3 and TRBJ2-7; 7 bases map to TRBD1. Germline lookup yields CDR1 SGHNT and CDR2 YENEEA. The CDR3 runs 14 residues. The J segment lost 3 bases and the V segment lost 4 bases, leaving 6 bases of the junction unmatched. CDR3 DNA sequence: TGTGCCAGCAGCTCATCGACAGGGAACTACGAGCAGTACTTC. The encoded protein is CASSSSTGNYEQYF. The full variable domain, in which reference TRBV11-3 and TRBJ2-7 provide the parts outside the CDR3, is EAGVVQSPRYKIIEKKQPVAFWCNPISGHNTLYWYLQNLGQGPELLIRYENEEAVDDSQLPKDRFSAERLKGVDSTLKIQPAELGDSAVYLCASSSSTGNYEQYFGPGTRLTVT.

This chain joins TRBV5-1 and TRBJ2-6, with a tentative D call TRBD2 (5 bases). V was pared by 5 bases and J by 2 bases, with 11 bases between. Germline CDR1 and CDR2: SGHRS and YFSETQ. This CDR3 region has 15 residues. In DNA, the CDR3 is TGCGCCAGCAGTTCCGAGGGAGCTGGGGCCAACGTCCTGACTTTC. Its translation is CASSSEGAGANVLTF.

The V gene is TRBV4-1, the J gene TRBJ2-3; D is undetermined. Germline-derived CDR1 and CDR2 are MGHRA and YSYEKL. The germline V and J ends were trimmed by 2 bases and 5 bases, with 11 bases remaining between them. The CDR3 consists of 14 residues. CDR3 DNA sequence: TGCGCCAGCAGCCAAAATCTAGACCAAGATACGCAGTATTTT. Protein: CASSQNLDQDTQYF.

The rearrangement links TRBV11-2 to TRBJ1-4, with TRBD1 matching over 7 bases. CDR1 is SGHAT and CDR2 is FQNNGV in the germline V gene. The CDR3 is 15 amino acids. J lost 7 bases, V lost 4 bases, and 9 bases had no gene match. In nucleotides, the CDR3 is TGTGCCAGCAGCTCTTACAGGGGTGTGAGTGAAAAACTGTTTTTT. This encodes CASSSYRGVSEKLFF.

The chain recombines TRBV2 with TRBJ1-4, with D unresolved. The germline gives CDR1 SNHLY, CDR2 FYNNEI. V was cut by 6 bases and J by 0 bases, with 14 bases left in between. This CDR3 has 16 amino acids. The CDR3 sequence is CASRAREQPTNEKLFF. As DNA, the CDR3 is TGTGCCAGCAGGGCCCGGGAGCAACCAACTAATGAAAAACTGTTTTTT. The variable domain in full, with the rest retrieved from reference TRBV2 and TRBJ1-4, is EPEVTQTPSHQVTQMGQEVILRCVPISNHLYFYWYRQILGQKVEFLVSFYNNEISEKSEIFDDQFSVERPDGSNFTLKIRSTKLEDSAMYFCASRAREQPTNEKLFFGSGTQLSVL.

The chain recombines TRBV3-1 (or the pseudogene TRBV3-2) with TRBJ1-6; D unclear. Trimming took off 1 base at V and 14 bases at J, with 9 bases between the two ends. The V gene's germline CDR1 is LGHDT and CDR2 YNNKEL (reference sequence). There are 12 residues in the CDR3. CDR3 region: CASSQGEPTLHF. In DNA, the CDR3 is TGTGCCAGCAGCCAAGGAGAGCCAACCCTCCACTTT.

This clone was picked up one time. The V call is TRBV27, the J call TRBJ2-1; D is undetermined. The CDR3 loop spans 13 amino acids. Germline CDR1 reads MNHEY; CDR2 reads SMNVEV (reference sequence). Deletions cut 2 bases from V and 4 bases from J, with 6 bases between. The DNA of the CDR3 is TGTGCCAGCAGTTTAGGCTCTTACAATGAGCAGTTCTTC. This gives the protein CASSLGSYNEQFF.

This clone is a singleton in its sample. The gene calls are TRBV6-5 and TRBJ2-1; TRBD2 matches at 9 bases. The V segment lost 2 bases and the J segment 7 bases; nucleotides outside the gene matches: 6. CDR3 size: 15 residues. Germline CDR1 is MNHEY and CDR2 is SVGAGI. In DNA, the CDR3 is TGTGCCAGCAGTTACCTGCCTAGCGGGATGAATGAGCAGTTCTTC. Its protein product is CASSYLPSGMNEQFF.

The chain carries TRBV5-1 and TRBJ1-4; 9 bases align to TRBD1. V was pared by 7 bases and J by 8 bases, with 12 bases of the junction left unmatched. The CDR3 sequence is 15 residues long. The germline V gene has CDR1 SGHRS and CDR2 YFSETQ. The DNA for the CDR3 is TGCGCCAGCGCAAGGACAGGGGCCGATGAGGAAAAACTGTTTTTT. Protein: CASARTGADEEKLFF. The variable domain in full, completed from reference TRBV5-1 and TRBJ1-4, reads KAGVTQTPRYLIKTRGQQVTLSCSPISGHRSVSWYQQTPGQGLQFLFEYFSETQRNKGNFPGRFSGRQFSNSRSEMNVSTLELGDSALYLCASARTGADEEKLFFGSGTQLSVL.

The chain links TRBV2 to TRBJ2-2; D possibly corresponds to TRBD1 (6 bases). The CDR3 loop spans 15 amino acids. CDR1 is SNHLY and CDR2 is FYNNEI in the germline V gene. V dropped 1 base and J dropped 4 bases, with 10 bases sitting between them. CDR3 residues: CASSEGGLGTGELFF. The CDR3 bases are TGTGCCAGCAGTGAAGGGGGGCTGGGCACCGGGGAGCTGTTTTTT.

The chain links TRBV7-9 to TRBJ1-4; 9 nucleotides match TRBD1. This CDR3 spans 16 amino acids. Unmatched junction bases numbered 10, after V lost 3 bases and J lost 8 bases. Germline V gene lookup returns CDR1 SEHNR and CDR2 FQNEAQ (reference sequence). This chain's CDR3 is CASSFGNTGGPEKLFF. In DNA, the CDR3 is TGTGCCAGCAGCTTTGGCAATACAGGGGGCCCCGAAAAACTGTTTTTT.

CDR3 sequence (DNA): TGTGCCATCAGTCGGGACAGCCACACCGGGGAGCTGTTTTTT. Residues: CAISRDSHTGELFF. The genes are TRBV10-3 and TRBJ2-2; 7 bases match TRBD1. The germline V gene encodes CDR1 ENHRY and CDR2 SYGVKD. Germline trimming cut 5 bases from V and 3 bases from J; bases unmatched to any gene: 3. The CDR3 runs to 14 residues.